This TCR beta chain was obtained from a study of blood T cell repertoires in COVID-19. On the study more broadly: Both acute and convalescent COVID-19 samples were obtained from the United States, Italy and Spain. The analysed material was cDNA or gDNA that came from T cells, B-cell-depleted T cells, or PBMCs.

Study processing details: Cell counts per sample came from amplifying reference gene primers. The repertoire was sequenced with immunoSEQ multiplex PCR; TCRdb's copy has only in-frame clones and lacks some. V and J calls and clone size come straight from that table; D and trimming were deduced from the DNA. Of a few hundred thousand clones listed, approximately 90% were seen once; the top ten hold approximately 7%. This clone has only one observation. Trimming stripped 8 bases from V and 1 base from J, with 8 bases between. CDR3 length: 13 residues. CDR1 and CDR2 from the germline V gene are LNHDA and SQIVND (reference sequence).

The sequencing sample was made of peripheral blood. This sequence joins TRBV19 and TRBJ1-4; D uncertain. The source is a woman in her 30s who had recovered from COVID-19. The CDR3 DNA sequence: TGTGCCAGTGGGTACAGAACTAATGAAAAACTGTTTTTT. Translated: CASGYRTNEKLFF.